A selection of T cell receptor beta chains follows, all from one sample in a study of cytomegalovirus exposure and HLA in healthy donors. Assay: immunoSEQ multiplex PCR; the TCRdb copy retains only in-frame clones and omits some. The data hold 100,000 or so clones, with about three quarters observed a single time. Sequenced sample: PBMCs. These receptors were obtained from a male donor in good health and CMV-seropositive. CDR3s include the opening cysteine and the closing phenylalanine or tryptophan. D genes are given only for firm matches. The size entry is marked missing in some rows and otherwise reads once, few, many or a size class.

TRBV6-1	-	few	TRBJ1-1	CASSRTVNTEAFF	TGTGCCAGCAGCCGGACAGTGAACACTGAAGCTTTCTTT
TRBV6-6	-	-	TRBJ2-7	CASSGQQGYEQYF	TGTGCCAGCAGTGGCCAACAGGGCTACGAGCAGTACTTC
TRBV19	TRBD2	-	TRBJ2-3	CASSVAGGPTGTDTQYF	TGTGCCAGTAGTGTAGCGGGGGGGCCTACTGGGACAGATACGCAGTATTTT
TRBV11-2	-	-	TRBJ2-2	CASSLGTLARTGELFF	TGTGCCAGCAGCTTAGGAACCCTAGCCCGCACCGGGGAGCTGTTTTTT
TRBV6-1	TRBD1	few	TRBJ1-6	CASSGGQGRRSPLHF	TGTGCCAGCAGTGGGGGACAGGGTAGAAGATCACCCCTCCACTTT
TRBV28	TRBD1	-	TRBJ2-3	CASSGPGGLDTQYF	TGTGCCAGCAGTGGACCAGGGGGTCTCGATACGCAGTATTTT
TRBV5-6	-	-	TRBJ1-5	CASSSDSNQPQHF	TGTGCCAGCAGCTCAGATAGCAATCAGCCCCAGCATTTT
TRBV5-1	TRBD1	-	TRBJ1-2	CASSLPGQGTDTF	TGCGCCAGCAGCTTGCCGGGACAGGGGACGGACACCTTC
TRBV7-2	TRBD2	-	TRBJ2-5	CASSISGTTQETQYF	TGTGCCAGCAGCATTAGCGGGACCACGCAAGAGACCCAGTACTTC
TRBV6-5	-	-	TRBJ1-4	CASSYKIPGLGEKLFF	TGTGCCAGCAGTTACAAGATCCCAGGGTTAGGGGAAAAACTGTTTTTT
TRBV30	TRBD1	-	TRBJ2-3	CAGTGGADTQYF	TGTGCCGGGACAGGGGGCGCAGATACGCAGTATTTT
TRBV7-2	-	-	TRBJ2-6	CASSAAVSGANVLTF	TGTGCCAGCAGCGCCGCGGTCTCTGGGGCCAACGTCCTGACTTTC
TRBV5-6	TRBD1	-	TRBJ2-7	CASSLGGTGVYEQYF	TGTGCCAGCAGCCTGGGAGGGACAGGGGTCTACGAGCAGTACTTC
TRBV6-1	-	-	TRBJ1-2	CASSESWAQTNYGYTF	TGTGCCAGCAGTGAAAGTTGGGCGCAAACTAACTATGGCTACACCTTC
TRBV10-3	-	-	TRBJ2-7	CAISQGSYEQYF	TGTGCCATCAGTCAGGGGTCCTACGAGCAGTACTTC
TRBV18	TRBD2	-	TRBJ2-3	CASSPTSGDTQYF	TGTGCCAGCTCACCGACTAGCGGGGATACGCAGTATTTT
TRBV4-2	-	once	TRBJ1-1	CASSQDRWGPNTEAFF	TGTGCCAGCAGCCAAGATCGATGGGGGCCGAACACTGAAGCTTTCTTT
TRBV29-1	-	-	TRBJ2-1	CSVPRVGWDEQFF	TGCAGCGTCCCCCGGGTGGGTTGGGATGAGCAGTTCTTC